A selection of T cell receptor beta chains follows, all from one sample in a study of T cell responses to AZD1222 COVID-19 vaccine. Some clones are missing from TCRdb's copy, which holds only in-frame ones; the method was immunoSEQ multiplex PCR. The data show around 160,000 clones, roughly 90% seen once. Sequencing was performed on peripheral blood, taken on day 0 of AZD1222 vaccination. All receptors derive from an adult in good health. CDR3s include the opening cysteine and the closing phenylalanine or tryptophan. The order of the fields is V gene, clone size, D gene, J gene, CDR3 DNA, CDR3 protein. A D gene is named only where the DNA matches it firmly. A row's size may be missing; if present it is once, few, many or a size class.

>TRBV18|.|TRBD2|TRBJ2-7
TGTGCCAGCTCCCCGACTAGCGGGAGGGCCACGGGGGAGCAGTACTTC
CASSPTSGRATGEQYF
>TRBV28|.|.|TRBJ2-1
TGTGCCAGCAGTTTATTTTGGGGGTACAATGAGCAGTTCTTC
CASSLFWGYNEQFF
>TRBV12-2|.|.|TRBJ2-4
TGTGCAAGTCGCCGAGGGCGGGAGGGCCTAAGGGTGGCCAAAAACATTCAGTACTTC
CASRRGREGLRVAKNIQYF
>TRBV5-1|.|.|TRBJ2-2
TGCGCCAGCAGGGCTTTGCAAGGATACACCGGGGAGCTGTTTTTT
CASRALQGYTGELFF
>TRBV24-1|.|TRBD2|TRBJ2-1
TGTGCCACCAGGGCCGCCGGTCTAGCGGGTCAGAATGAGCAGTTCTTC
CATRAAGLAGQNEQFF
>TRBV6-5|once|.|TRBJ2-5
TGTGCCAGCAGTTACTCGAATCGGGGGGCCCCAGAGACCCAGTACTTC
CASSYSNRGAPETQYF
>TRBV28|.|.|TRBJ1-5
TGTGCCAGCAGTTTGTACAGGGTGAGCAATCAGCCCCAGCATTTT
CASSLYRVSNQPQHF
>TRBV9|.|.|TRBJ1-1
TGTGCCAGCAGCGCCCTCGACCAGAACACTGAAGCTTTCTTT
CASSALDQNTEAFF
>TRBV7-9|.|.|TRBJ2-7
TGTGCCAGCAGCTTAGGGCAGTCCGGGCAAACTATCTACGAGCAGTACTTC
CASSLGQSGQTIYEQYF
>TRBV7-2|.|.|TRBJ2-7
TGTGCCAGCAGCTTAGGGGTTAGTTCCTACGAGCAGTACTTC
CASSLGVSSYEQYF
>TRBV6-2/TRBV6-3|.|.|TRBJ2-5
TGTGCCAGCAGTTACGTCGGGGTCCAAGAGACCCAGTACTTC
CASSYVGVQETQYF
>TRBV4-2|few|.|TRBJ2-1
TGTGCCAGCAGCCAAGACTCCAGCGGCCCTTACAATGAGCAGTTCTTC
CASSQDSSGPYNEQFF
>TRBV5-6|.|TRBD1|TRBJ2-3
TGTGCCAGCAGTTCCACGTTTACATACAGGGGATCTTTAGGCACGCAGTATTTT
CASSSTFTYRGSLGTQYF
>TRBV2|.|.|TRBJ2-2
TGTGCCAGCAGTCCTGGGCAGGGGTACACCGGGGAGCTGTTTTTT
CASSPGQGYTGELFF
>TRBV14|.|.|TRBJ2-6
TGTGCCAGCAGCCAAGTCGCTGGGGCCAACGTCCTGACTTTC
CASSQVAGANVLTF
>TRBV19|.|TRBD2|TRBJ2-1
TGTGCCAGTAGTAGTTCGGGACTAGCGGGAGAGCAGTTCTTC
CASSSSGLAGEQFF
>TRBV5-4|.|.|TRBJ2-2
TGTGCCAGCAGCGCTACGGGACCCGGCTCCGGGGAGCTGTTTTTT
CASSATGPGSGELFF
>TRBV6-5|.|TRBD1|TRBJ1-2
TGTGCCAGCAGGGACGGGACAGGGGGCAGCGATGGCTACACCTTC
CASRDGTGGSDGYTF
>TRBV6-5|once|.|TRBJ1-2
TGTGCCAGCAGTTCCACAGGTTACTATGGCTACACCTTC
CASSSTGYYGYTF
>TRBV6-5|.|.|TRBJ2-2
TGTGCCAGCAGTTACTCGGGCCGTAACGGGGAGCTGTTTTTT
CASSYSGRNGELFF
>TRBV18|.|TRBD1|TRBJ2-5
TGTGCCAGCTCACCTCCGGGACAGGGGAAGGGCGAGACCCAGTACTTC
CASSPPGQGKGETQYF
>TRBV11-3|.|.|TRBJ1-1
TGTGCCAGCAGCCAGAGGGGGGATGTGAACACTGAAGCTTTCTTT
CASSQRGDVNTEAFF
>TRBV11-2|.|.|TRBJ1-6
TGTGCCAGCAGCGACCGACAAGGGTCAGGGAATTCACCCCTCCACTTT
CASSDRQGSGNSPLHF
>TRBV5-6|.|TRBD1|TRBJ1-4
TGTGCCAGCAGCTTCATCGCAGGGGGCACTAATGAAAAACTGTTTTTT
CASSFIAGGTNEKLFF
>TRBV3-1/TRBV3-2|.|.|TRBJ1-6
TGTGCCAGCAGCCGGGAGATTGATTCACCCCTCCACTTT
CASSREIDSPLHF
>TRBV11-2|.|.|TRBJ2-7
TGTGCCAGCAGCAGGGGTAGCTCCTACGAGCAGTACTTC
CASSRGSSYEQYF